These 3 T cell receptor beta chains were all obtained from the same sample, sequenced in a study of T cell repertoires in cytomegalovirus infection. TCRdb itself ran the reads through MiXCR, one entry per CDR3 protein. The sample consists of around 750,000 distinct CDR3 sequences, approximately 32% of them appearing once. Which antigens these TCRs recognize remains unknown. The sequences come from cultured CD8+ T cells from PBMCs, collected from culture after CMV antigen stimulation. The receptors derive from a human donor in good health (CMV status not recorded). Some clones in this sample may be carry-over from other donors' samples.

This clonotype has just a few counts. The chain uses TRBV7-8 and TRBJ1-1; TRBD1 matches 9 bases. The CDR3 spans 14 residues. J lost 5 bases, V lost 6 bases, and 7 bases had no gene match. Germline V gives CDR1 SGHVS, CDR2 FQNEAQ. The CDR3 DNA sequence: TGTGCCAGCAGACCGGGACAGGGAGGAACTGAAGCTTTCTTT. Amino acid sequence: CASRPGQGGTEAFF.

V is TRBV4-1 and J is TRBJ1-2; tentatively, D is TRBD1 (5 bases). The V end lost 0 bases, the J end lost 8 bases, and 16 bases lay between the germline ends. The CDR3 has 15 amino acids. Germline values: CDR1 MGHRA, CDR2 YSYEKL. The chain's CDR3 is CASSQESGGRAGYTF. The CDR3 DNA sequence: TGCGCCAGCAGCCAAGAAAGTGGGGGTAGGGCCGGCTACACCTTC.

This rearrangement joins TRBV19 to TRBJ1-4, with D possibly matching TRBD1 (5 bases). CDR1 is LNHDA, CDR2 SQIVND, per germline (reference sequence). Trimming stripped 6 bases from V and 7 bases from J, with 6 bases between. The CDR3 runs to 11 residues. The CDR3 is CASRGVEKLFF. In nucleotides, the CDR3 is TGTGCCAGTAGGGGGGTTGAAAAACTGTTTTTT. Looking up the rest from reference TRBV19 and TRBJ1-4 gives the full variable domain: DGGITQSPKYLFRKEGQNVTLSCEQNLNHDAMYWYRQDPGQGLRLIYYSQIVNDFQKGDIAEGYSVSREKKESFPLTVTSAQKNPTAFYLCASRGVEKLFFGSGTQLSVL.